This T cell receptor beta chain derives from a study of T cells after yellow fever vaccination. This clonotype was counted ten times or more. Its antigen is as yet unknown. Each CDR3 protein gets one entry after TCRdb re-called the 5' RACE reads with MiXCR. This sample carries roughly 320,000 distinct CDR3 sequences, roughly a tenth of them seen once, and the ten largest clones take approximately 3.3%. Study outcomes and limitations: Highly abundant clonotypes carried over from the bulk population could end up in FACS-sorted repertoires as contaminants. Most clones from primary vaccination were detected again post-booster (just under 97% CD4, 88% CD8). The study found a weaker secondary response that peaked faster, day 5 versus 15. The CD4 compartment and the CD8 compartment contained a small share of clonotypes in common.

Germline V lookup: CDR1 SGHTA, CDR2 FQGTGA. The CDR3 runs 12 residues. V lost 2 bases to trimming and J lost 6 bases, with 7 bases between them. This TCR came from a man between 18 and 35 years old who received the YFV17D yellow fever vaccine. This specimen consisted of CD4+ T cells sorted from PBMCs, obtained 45 days after the yellow fever booster vaccination. The chain recombines TRBV7-3 with TRBJ1-1; TRBD1 might be the D (5 bases). DNA for the CDR3: TGTGCCAGCAGCTTACGGGGGTCTGAAGCTTTCTTT. It is translated as CASSLRGSEAFF.